The 25 T cell receptor beta chains below come from one sample, sequenced in a study of T-cell reconstitution after alpha-beta-depleted transplantation in children. Library preparation (for TCRbeta) was performed with unique molecular identifiers. TCRdb reanalysed the PCR reads using MiXCR and keeps one entry per CDR3 protein. This table holds 700,000 to 950,000 distinct CDR3 sequences, about 16% found once. The sequenced sample was PBMCs, mostly from graft donor cells, obtained 360 days after TCRalphabeta/CD19-depleted stem cell transplant. The receptors originated from a male patient between 10 and 17 years old who had a stem cell transplant for acute lymphoblastic leukemia, so the T cells may come from the graft donor.

There are many counts of this clonotype. This chain joins TRBV29-1 and TRBJ1-4; D ambiguous. CDR3 length equals 14 residues. The germline gives CDR1 SQVTM, CDR2 ANQGSEA. The CDR3 nucleotides read TGCAGGGAAAATCGGGCCGCAACTAATGAAAAACTGTTTTTT. Its translation: CRENRAATNEKLFF.

The sample holds many counts of this clonotype. V is TRBV19 and J is TRBJ2-1, with D maybe TRBD1 (6 bases). Trimming took off 3 bases at V and 7 bases at J, with 10 bases between the two ends. This CDR3 has 13 amino acids. Germline assignment: CDR1 LNHDA and CDR2 SQIVND (reference sequence). CDR3 nucleotide sequence: TGTGCCAGTAGTATCGCTAGGGGGAATGAGCAGTTCTTC. It is translated as CASSIARGNEQFF.

The gene calls are TRBV24-1 and TRBJ2-3; weak D call: TRBD2 (5 bases). The CDR3 covers 12 residues. The V and J ends lost 5 bases and 3 bases respectively, with 5 bases between them. CDR1 and CDR2 from the germline V gene are KGHDR and SFDVKD. The CDR3 DNA reads as TGTGCCACCAGTGGGAGGACAGATACGCAGTATTTT. This codes for CATSGRTDTQYF.

This clonotype came up a few times. The rearrangement links TRBV6-5 to TRBJ1-5, with TRBD1 as a possible D gene (5 bases). Trimming removed 0 bases from V and 5 bases from J, with 11 bases in between. The CDR3 sequence is 15 residues long. Germline CDR1 reads MNHEY; CDR2 reads SVGAGI. Written as DNA, the CDR3 is TGTGCCAGCAGTTACTCGTGGGGGTTTTATCAGCCCCAGCATTTT. Translating gives CASSYSWGFYQPQHF.

This clonotype was seen at least ten times. This sequence joins TRBV20-1 and TRBJ2-2, with D perhaps TRBD1 or TRBD2 (5 bases each). The CDR3 has 15 residues. Germline V gives CDR1 DFQATT, CDR2 SNEGSKA (reference sequence). V was trimmed by 0 bases and J by 3 bases, leaving 11 bases between them. As DNA, the CDR3 is TGCAGTGCTAGAGATAGCCGGGGACACACCGGGGAGCTGTTTTTT. It codes for CSARDSRGHTGELFF.

The V call is TRBV12-3 or TRBV12-4, the J call TRBJ1-2; no firm D call. The CDR3 runs 13 residues. V was cut by 2 bases and J by 5 bases, with 9 bases left in between. The CDR3 region has the DNA TGTGCCAGCAGTTTAAGTCAGAGATATGGCTACACCTTC. Translation gives CASSLSQRYGYTF.

The V gene is TRBV7-3, the J gene TRBJ2-2; perhaps TRBD2 as D (6 bases). CDR1 is SGHTA and CDR2 is FQGTGA in the germline V gene. The CDR3 length is 13 residues. Trimming stripped 5 bases from V and 5 bases from J, with 9 bases between. CDR3 loop: CASSGGLTGELFF. The CDR3 DNA is TGTGCCAGCAGCGGCGGACTAACCGGGGAGCTGTTTTTT.

This clonotype was seen a few times. The J gene is TRBJ2-1, the V gene TRBV12-3 or TRBV12-4, with 7 bases lining up with TRBD1. CDR3 length: 14 amino acids. J lost 8 bases, V lost 8 bases, and 12 bases had no gene match. The CDR3, as DNA: TGTGCCAGCTCCCTTGGGGTAGGGGGCGATGAGCAGTTCTTC. The encoded protein is CASSLGVGGDEQFF.

This clonotype occurred a few times. The CDR3 DNA follows: TGTGCCAGCACAGAGACAGAATACCGGGACAGGGAGGGCCTCAGGGAAAAACTGTTTTTT. Amino acid sequence: CASTETEYRDREGLREKLFF. The chain has TRBV11-1 and TRBJ1-4, with TRBD1 matching 9 bases. The V gene end was trimmed by 7 bases and the J gene end by 8 bases; junction bases not matched to a gene: 26. Germline V lookup: CDR1 SGHAT, CDR2 FQDESV (reference sequence). CDR3 size: 20 residues.

In its sample, this clonotype was seen a few times. The chain joins TRBV29-1 to TRBJ2-5; 8 bases are a match to TRBD2. CDR3 length: 17 amino acids. Trimming cost V 0 bases and J 4 bases; bases outside gene matches: 13. CDR1 SQVTM and CDR2 ANQGSEA come from the germline V gene. The CDR3 coding sequence is TGCAGCGTTGAAGATCTTAGACGGAGCGGGAGTGCAGAGACCCAGTACTTC. It is translated as CSVEDLRRSGSAETQYF.

This rearrangement joins TRBV27 to TRBJ1-2; 8 bases agree with TRBD1. This CDR3 spans 16 amino acids. Germline V gene lookup returns CDR1 MNHEY and CDR2 SMNVEV (reference sequence). V lost 0 bases and J lost 5; bases outside the gene matches: 8. This CDR3 reads CASSLSPTGGGYGYTF. For the CDR3, the DNA is TGTGCCAGCAGTTTATCCCCCACAGGGGGTGGGTATGGCTACACCTTC.

This clonotype was detected a few times. V is TRBV25-1 and J is TRBJ2-1; 9 bases align to TRBD2. The CDR3 totals 16 residues. Germline values: CDR1 MGHDK, CDR2 SYGVNS. The junction had 7 bases not matched to a gene; V was cut back by 5 bases and J by 2 bases. The CDR3 DNA reads TGTGCCAGCAGTTCTCTAGCGGGATACGCCTACAATGAGCAGTTCTTC. It specifies CASSSLAGYAYNEQFF.

This clonotype turned up a few times. The chain uses TRBV25-1 and TRBJ1-3; D gene uncertain. Between the trimmed V and J ends, which lost 3 bases and 0 bases, there was a span of 9 bases. The germline gives CDR1 MGHDK, CDR2 SYGVNS. CDR3 length: 15 amino acids. CDR3 coding DNA: TGTGCCAGCAGTGAGCTGCGGACCTCTGGAAACACCATATATTTT. This translates into CASSELRTSGNTIYF.

This clonotype was detected only a few times. The chain employs TRBV11-2 and TRBJ2-4, with D uncertain. V lost 1 base, J lost 0 bases, and 16 bases lay in between. In germline, CDR1 is SGHAT, CDR2 FQNNGV. CDR3 length: 18 residues. CDR3 protein: CASSLGFPRALAKNIQYF. The DNA of the CDR3 is TGTGCCAGCAGCTTAGGATTCCCTAGGGCTCTAGCCAAAAACATTCAGTACTTC.

The J gene is TRBJ1-5, the V gene TRBV20-1; D perhaps matches TRBD1 (6 bases). Germline V gene sequence: CDR1 DFQATT, CDR2 SNEGSKA (reference sequence). This CDR3 has 15 amino acids. V was shortened by 2 bases and J by 2 bases, with 13 bases between the two germline ends. CDR3 DNA sequence: TGCAGTGCTAGAAAACAGGGAGGGGGCAATCAGCCCCAGCATTTT. As protein: CSARKQGGGNQPQHF.

V and J are TRBV6-5 and TRBJ1-1; 8 bases are a match to TRBD1. Germline lookup yields CDR1 MNHEY and CDR2 SVGAGI. J lost 6 bases, V lost 2 bases, and 2 bases had no gene match. CDR3 length: 13 amino acids. The CDR3 is CASSYGQGAEAFF. The CDR3 DNA sequence: TGTGCCAGCAGTTACGGACAGGGTGCTGAAGCTTTCTTT.

The chain couples TRBV5-1 to TRBJ1-5; the D is unclear. The CDR3 totals 14 residues. The V gene lost 4 bases and the J gene lost 6 bases, with 14 bases spanning the gap. Germline V gene data show CDR1 as SGHRS and CDR2 as YFSETQ. The CDR3, as DNA: TGCGCCAGCAGCCGGTGGACGGGAAGTCAGCCCCAGCATTTT. The encoded protein is CASSRWTGSQPQHF.

This clonotype occurred a few times. This rearrangement joins TRBV2 to TRBJ2-7, with 8 bases that match TRBD2. The ends lost 8 bases at V and 1 base at J; junction bases unmatched: 10. This CDR3 has 15 residues. In germline, CDR1 is SNHLY, CDR2 FYNNEI. The CDR3 spells CASLYFVAGSYEQYF. For the CDR3, the DNA is TGTGCCAGCTTATATTTCGTAGCGGGGTCCTACGAGCAGTACTTC.

This clonotype was detected a few times. The V gene is TRBV20-1, the J gene TRBJ2-2; weak D call: TRBD2 (5 bases). Germline V gene sequence: CDR1 DFQATT, CDR2 SNEGSKA (reference sequence). The CDR3 loop spans 17 amino acids. V was trimmed by 0 bases and J by 0 bases, leaving 14 bases between them. The CDR3 bases are TGCAGTGCTAGAGATGGGAGAACTATCGCGAACACCGGGGAGCTGTTTTTT. The encoded protein is CSARDGRTIANTGELFF.

The J gene is TRBJ1-5, the V gene TRBV7-2; D may be TRBD1 (6 bases). Germline V gene data show CDR1 as SGHTA and CDR2 as FQGNSA. Trimming removed 3 bases at V and 0 bases at J, with 15 bases between. The CDR3 totals 17 residues. The CDR3 here is CASSLGHVTYSNQPQHF. CDR3 nucleotides: TGTGCCAGCAGCTTGGGACACGTTACCTATAGCAATCAGCCCCAGCATTTT. Full variable domain (remainder filled in from reference TRBV7-2 and TRBJ1-5): GAGVSQSPSNKVTEKGKDVELRCDPISGHTALYWYRQSLGQGLEFLIYFQGNSAPDKSGLPSDRFSAERTGGSVSTLTIQRTQQEDSAVYLCASSLGHVTYSNQPQHFGDGTRLSIL.

In this sample, this clonotype turned up a few times. The chain uses TRBV25-1 and TRBJ2-1; 10 bases are shared with TRBD1. The germline gives CDR1 MGHDK, CDR2 SYGVNS. The CDR3 extends over 15 amino acids. V lost 3 bases, J lost 9 bases, and 8 bases stayed unmatched. The CDR3 DNA reads as TGTGCCAGCAGTGACCCGGGGCGGGACAGGGGTGAGCAGTTCTTC. This encodes CASSDPGRDRGEQFF.

The V and J genes are TRBV12-3 or TRBV12-4 and TRBJ2-3; 8 bases map to TRBD2. The CDR3 loop spans 15 amino acids. The ends lost 7 bases at V and 0 bases at J; junction bases unmatched: 6. CDR3 sequence: CASNPGRASTDTQYF. CDR3 nucleotides: TGTGCCAGCAATCCCGGGAGGGCCAGCACAGATACGCAGTATTTT.

The chain recombines TRBV15 with TRBJ2-7; 7 nucleotides match TRBD2. CDR3 length: 16 amino acids. V was pared by 0 bases and J by 1 base, with 6 bases of the junction left unmatched. Per germline, CDR1 LNHNV and CDR2 YYDKDF (reference sequence). CDR3 residues: CATSREKRGASYEQYF. As DNA, the CDR3 is TGTGCCACCAGCAGAGAGAAGCGGGGAGCTTCCTACGAGCAGTACTTC.

The V call is TRBV5-1, the J call TRBJ2-4; possibly TRBD1 or TRBD2 for D (6 bases each). V was shortened by 0 bases and J by 2 bases, with 9 bases between the two germline ends. Germline V gene sequence: CDR1 SGHRS, CDR2 YFSETQ. The CDR3 sequence is 15 residues long. CDR3 sequence reads: CASSLGGASKNIQYF. CDR3 coding DNA: TGCGCCAGCAGCTTGGGGGGGGCATCCAAAAACATTCAGTACTTC.

This clonotype was seen a handful of times. The V call is TRBV6-2 or TRBV6-3, the J call TRBJ2-7, with D unclear. The V and J ends lost 2 bases and 2 bases respectively, with 10 bases between them. This CDR3 comprises 14 residues. Germline lookup yields CDR1 MNHEY and CDR2 SVGEGT. This CDR3 is CASSYPIRAYEQYF. CDR3 coding DNA: TGTGCCAGCAGTTACCCCATCAGAGCCTACGAGCAGTACTTC.